These T cell receptor beta chains were read from a single sample in a study of blood T cell repertoires in COVID-19. This table comes from immunoSEQ multiplex PCR, and its TCRdb copy is limited to in-frame clones, with some not included. The sample yields approximately 210,000 clones, around 90% seen once. Sample: peripheral blood. These receptors were obtained from a man aged 18 to 30 with active or convalescent COVID-19. The CDR3 runs from the conserved cysteine through the conserved F or W. A D gene is named only where the DNA matches it firmly. Expanded clones are given a class, and other clones once, few, many or no size at all.

J gene: TRBJ2-7
clone size: once
D gene: TRBD2
CDR3 length: 13
V gene: TRBV9
CDR3 protein: CASNGVAGDEQYF
CDR3 DNA: TGTGCCAGCAATGGAGTAGCGGGCGACGAGCAGTACTTC

J gene: TRBJ2-1
clone size: once
D gene: .
CDR3 length: 15
V gene: TRBV10-2
CDR3 protein: CASSGAGVSYNEQFF
CDR3 DNA: TGCGCCAGCAGTGGGGCAGGGGTGAGCTACAATGAGCAGTTCTTC

J gene: TRBJ1-1
clone size: .
D gene: .
CDR3 length: 17
V gene: TRBV10-3
CDR3 protein: CAIHPTALTGINTEAFF
CDR3 DNA: TGTGCCATCCATCCCACAGCCTTGACAGGAATTAACACTGAGGCTTTCTTT

J gene: TRBJ1-2
clone size: .
D gene: .
CDR3 length: 12
V gene: TRBV9
CDR3 protein: CASSTQDSPNTF
CDR3 DNA: TGTGCCAGCAGCACCCAAGACAGCCCGAACACCTTC

J gene: TRBJ2-5
clone size: .
D gene: .
CDR3 length: 11
V gene: TRBV2
CDR3 protein: CASSEEETQYF
CDR3 DNA: TGTGCCAGCAGTGAGGAGGAGACCCAGTACTTC

J gene: TRBJ1-5
clone size: .
D gene: .
CDR3 length: 14
V gene: TRBV27
CDR3 protein: CASRGGGSNQPQHF
CDR3 DNA: TGTGCCAGCAGAGGCGGGGGCAGTAATCAGCCCCAGCATTTT

J gene: TRBJ1-4
clone size: .
D gene: .
CDR3 length: 13
V gene: TRBV7-2
CDR3 protein: CASSLGTVGVLFF
CDR3 DNA: TGTGCCAGCAGCTTAGGGACAGTAGGGGTACTGTTTTTT

J gene: TRBJ2-3
clone size: .
D gene: .
CDR3 length: 16
V gene: TRBV7-6
CDR3 protein: CASSLETTSPPDTQYF
CDR3 DNA: TGTGCCAGCAGCTTAGAAACTACCAGCCCCCCAGATACGCAGTATTTT

J gene: TRBJ2-6
clone size: few
D gene: .
CDR3 length: 13
V gene: TRBV28
CDR3 protein: CASELPGANVLTF
CDR3 DNA: TGTGCCAGCGAACTCCCTGGGGCCAACGTCCTGACTTTC

J gene: TRBJ1-5
clone size: .
D gene: .
CDR3 length: 14
V gene: TRBV5-8
CDR3 protein: CASSPRTAYQPQHF
CDR3 DNA: TGTGCCAGCAGCCCAAGGACAGCGTATCAGCCCCAGCATTTT

J gene: TRBJ1-3
clone size: .
D gene: .
CDR3 length: 15
V gene: TRBV2
CDR3 protein: CASSEERVTGNTIYF
CDR3 DNA: TGTGCCAGCAGTGAAGAGAGGGTAACTGGAAACACCATATATTTT

J gene: TRBJ1-5
clone size: .
D gene: .
CDR3 length: 14
V gene: TRBV30
CDR3 protein: CAWSGGRSGQPQHF
CDR3 DNA: TGTGCCTGGAGTGGGGGGAGGAGCGGTCAGCCCCAGCATTTT

J gene: TRBJ2-2
clone size: once
D gene: .
CDR3 length: 13
V gene: TRBV6-5
CDR3 protein: CASALRNTGELFF
CDR3 DNA: TGTGCCAGCGCGTTGAGAAACACCGGGGAGCTGTTTTTT

J gene: TRBJ2-7
clone size: .
D gene: TRBD2
CDR3 length: 18
V gene: TRBV4-3
CDR3 protein: CASSQELGLAGGPYEQYF
CDR3 DNA: TGCGCCAGCAGCCAAGAGTTGGGACTAGCGGGAGGGCCTTACGAGCAGTACTTC

J gene: TRBJ2-1
clone size: .
D gene: TRBD2
CDR3 length: 19
V gene: TRBV30
CDR3 protein: CAWSVRSSGTPRKYNEQFF
CDR3 DNA: TGTGCCTGGAGCGTTAGGTCAAGCGGGACCCCCAGAAAATACAATGAGCAGTTCTTC

J gene: TRBJ2-2
clone size: .
D gene: TRBD1
CDR3 length: 14
V gene: TRBV5-1
CDR3 protein: CASSSATGAGELFF
CDR3 DNA: TGCGCCAGCAGCTCCGCAACAGGGGCGGGGGAGCTGTTTTTT

J gene: TRBJ1-5
clone size: .
D gene: TRBD1
CDR3 length: 14
V gene: TRBV30
CDR3 protein: CAWGTGGYGQPQHF
CDR3 DNA: TGTGCCTGGGGGACAGGGGGTTATGGGCAGCCCCAGCATTTT

J gene: TRBJ2-5
clone size: few
D gene: .
CDR3 length: 15
V gene: TRBV25-1
CDR3 protein: CASSDTPTGKETQYF
CDR3 DNA: TGTGCCAGCAGTGATACCCCCACAGGGAAAGAGACCCAGTACTTC

J gene: TRBJ1-1
clone size: .
D gene: .
CDR3 length: 14
V gene: TRBV7-8
CDR3 protein: CASSLEGANTEAFF
CDR3 DNA: TGTGCCAGCAGCTTAGAAGGGGCGAACACTGAAGCTTTCTTT

J gene: TRBJ2-5
clone size: .
D gene: TRBD2
CDR3 length: 15
V gene: TRBV15
CDR3 protein: CATSRGWRELKTQYF
CDR3 DNA: TGTGCCACCAGCAGAGGGTGGCGGGAGCTTAAGACCCAGTACTTC

J gene: TRBJ1-2
clone size: .
D gene: .
CDR3 length: 14
V gene: TRBV6-5
CDR3 protein: CASTIAPGTYGYTF
CDR3 DNA: TGTGCCAGCACGATAGCGCCGGGGACATATGGCTACACCTTC

J gene: TRBJ1-5
clone size: .
D gene: .
CDR3 length: 13
V gene: TRBV10-1
CDR3 protein: CASSESPGQPQHF
CDR3 DNA: TGCGCCAGCAGTGAGTCCCCCGGTCAGCCCCAGCATTTT

J gene: TRBJ1-2
clone size: .
D gene: .
CDR3 length: 14
V gene: TRBV6-2/TRBV6-3
CDR3 protein: CASSYSFGLIGYTF
CDR3 DNA: TGTGCCAGCAGTTACTCGTTCGGGTTAATCGGCTACACCTTC

J gene: TRBJ1-2
clone size: .
D gene: TRBD1
CDR3 length: 13
V gene: TRBV10-1
CDR3 protein: CASSAGTGYGYTF
CDR3 DNA: TGCGCCAGCAGCGCCGGGACAGGCTATGGCTACACCTTC

J gene: TRBJ1-2
clone size: once
D gene: TRBD1
CDR3 length: 17
V gene: TRBV4-1
CDR3 protein: CASSQDLPPSGGRRYTF
CDR3 DNA: TGCGCCAGCAGCCAAGATTTACCGCCCTCAGGGGGCAGGCGCTACACCTTC

J gene: TRBJ2-1
clone size: once
D gene: .
CDR3 length: 18
V gene: TRBV24-1
CDR3 protein: CATSDSTGNLGSYNEQFF
CDR3 DNA: TGTGCCACCAGTGACTCCACAGGCAACCTAGGGTCCTACAATGAGCAGTTCTTC

J gene: TRBJ2-3
clone size: .
D gene: TRBD1
CDR3 length: 16
V gene: TRBV24-1
CDR3 protein: CATSDRQGAEEDTQYF
CDR3 DNA: TGTGCCACCAGTGATCGACAGGGGGCAGAGGAAGATACGCAGTATTTT

J gene: TRBJ1-4
clone size: .
D gene: .
CDR3 length: 17
V gene: TRBV5-5
CDR3 protein: CASSPTTGGATNEKLFF
CDR3 DNA: TGTGCCAGCAGCCCTACAACGGGGGGTGCAACTAATGAAAAACTGTTTTTT

J gene: TRBJ1-1
clone size: few
D gene: TRBD1
CDR3 length: 14
V gene: TRBV7-9
CDR3 protein: CASSLSGGETEAFF
CDR3 DNA: TGTGCCAGCAGCTTATCAGGGGGCGAAACTGAAGCTTTCTTT

J gene: TRBJ2-2
clone size: .
D gene: .
CDR3 length: 14
V gene: TRBV7-2
CDR3 protein: CASSLFQNTGELFF
CDR3 DNA: TGTGCCAGCAGCTTATTCCAAAACACCGGGGAGCTGTTTTTT

J gene: TRBJ1-6
clone size: few
D gene: .
CDR3 length: 14
V gene: TRBV10-2
CDR3 protein: CASSESGTNSPLHF
CDR3 DNA: TGCGCCAGCAGTGAGTCGGGCACTAATTCACCCCTCCACTTT

J gene: TRBJ2-2
clone size: .
D gene: .
CDR3 length: 10
V gene: TRBV30
CDR3 protein: CAWDSGQLFF
CDR3 DNA: TGTGCCTGGGACAGCGGGCAGCTGTTTTTT

J gene: TRBJ1-2
clone size: .
D gene: .
CDR3 length: 14
V gene: TRBV19
CDR3 protein: CASSSRPGVFDYTF
CDR3 DNA: TGTGCCAGTAGTAGCCGCCCGGGTGTATTTGACTACACCTTC

J gene: TRBJ1-2
clone size: .
D gene: .
CDR3 length: 14
V gene: TRBV7-9
CDR3 protein: CASSSSGGSDGYTF
CDR3 DNA: TGTGCCAGCAGCTCGTCGGGGGGGTCGGATGGCTACACCTTC

J gene: TRBJ1-5
clone size: few
D gene: .
CDR3 length: 13
V gene: TRBV10-1
CDR3 protein: CASSANSNQPQHF
CDR3 DNA: TGCGCCAGCAGTGCTAATAGCAATCAGCCCCAGCATTTT

J gene: TRBJ2-1
clone size: .
D gene: .
CDR3 length: 16
V gene: TRBV7-8
CDR3 protein: CASSLGSAATYNEQFF
CDR3 DNA: TGTGCCAGCAGCTTAGGGTCAGCGGCAACCTACAATGAGCAGTTCTTC

J gene: TRBJ2-7
clone size: once
D gene: TRBD1
CDR3 length: 15
V gene: TRBV6-5
CDR3 protein: CASRPDGTGFSEQYF
CDR3 DNA: TGTGCCAGCAGACCGGACGGGACAGGATTTAGCGAGCAGTACTTC

J gene: TRBJ1-1
clone size: .
D gene: .
CDR3 length: 14
V gene: TRBV7-2
CDR3 protein: CASSLVGENTEAFF
CDR3 DNA: TGTGCCAGCAGCTTAGTCGGAGAGAACACTGAAGCTTTCTTT

J gene: TRBJ1-2
clone size: once
D gene: .
CDR3 length: 16
V gene: TRBV19
CDR3 protein: CASSIEGASSNYGYTF
CDR3 DNA: TGTGCCAGTAGTATAGAAGGAGCCAGCTCCAACTATGGCTACACCTTC

J gene: TRBJ1-6
clone size: .
D gene: TRBD1
CDR3 length: 14
V gene: TRBV10-3
CDR3 protein: CAISGDRGLSPLHF
CDR3 DNA: TGTGCCATCAGCGGGGACAGGGGGCTTTCACCCCTCCACTTT

J gene: TRBJ2-7
clone size: .
D gene: .
CDR3 length: 13
V gene: TRBV6-5
CDR3 protein: CASSYRRGYEQYF
CDR3 DNA: TGTGCCAGCAGTTACCGGCGGGGTTACGAGCAGTACTTC

J gene: TRBJ1-4
clone size: .
D gene: .
CDR3 length: 13
V gene: TRBV29-1
CDR3 protein: CSVEDGRDEKLFF
CDR3 DNA: TGCAGCGTTGAAGATGGGAGGGATGAAAAACTGTTTTTT

J gene: TRBJ1-5
clone size: .
D gene: .
CDR3 length: 16
V gene: TRBV19
CDR3 protein: CASSIDWTEPDQPQHF
CDR3 DNA: TGTGCCAGTAGTATAGACTGGACAGAACCAGATCAGCCCCAGCATTTT

J gene: TRBJ2-7
clone size: .
D gene: .
CDR3 length: 12
V gene: TRBV4-1
CDR3 protein: CASSQDSVEQYF
CDR3 DNA: TGCGCCAGCAGCCAAGACAGTGTCGAGCAGTACTTC

J gene: TRBJ2-3
clone size: .
D gene: TRBD1
CDR3 length: 16
V gene: TRBV7-3
CDR3 protein: CASSLGQGTRADTQYF
CDR3 DNA: TGTGCCAGCAGCTTAGGACAGGGGACGAGGGCAGATACGCAGTATTTT

J gene: TRBJ1-1
clone size: few
D gene: .
CDR3 length: 15
V gene: TRBV5-1
CDR3 protein: CASSLATGWNTEAFF
CDR3 DNA: TGCGCCAGCAGCTTGGCAACAGGGTGGAACACTGAAGCTTTCTTT

J gene: TRBJ2-1
clone size: .
D gene: TRBD2
CDR3 length: 14
V gene: TRBV4-2
CDR3 protein: CASSQEVEREAGFF
CDR3 DNA: TGTGCCAGCAGCCAAGAAGTCGAGCGGGAGGCGGGATTCTTC

J gene: TRBJ2-2
clone size: few
D gene: TRBD2
CDR3 length: 16
V gene: TRBV5-1
CDR3 protein: CASSSGLAGTGGELFF
CDR3 DNA: TGCGCCAGCAGCTCCGGACTAGCGGGAACTGGCGGGGAGCTGTTTTTT

J gene: TRBJ2-5
clone size: .
D gene: TRBD2
CDR3 length: 16
V gene: TRBV10-3
CDR3 protein: CAISETLAGLQETQYF
CDR3 DNA: TGTGCCATCAGTGAGACTCTAGCGGGCCTTCAAGAGACCCAGTACTTC